The 2 T cell receptor beta chains in this list originate from one sample, sequenced in a study of T cell repertoires in cytomegalovirus infection. Antigen specificity for these receptors is unknown. TCRdb recomputed calls from the reads with MiXCR, one row per CDR3 protein. This table holds 700,000 to 950,000 distinct CDR3 sequences, less than 35% found once. Sequencing used cultured CD8+ T cells from PBMCs, obtained from culture after CMV antigen stimulation. Receptors originate from a human donor in good health (CMV status not recorded). Some clones in this sample may be carry-over from other donors' samples.

This clonotype came up many times. This chain uses TRBV12-3 or TRBV12-4 with TRBJ1-2; D unclear. The V end was cut by 3 bases, the J end by 4 bases, with 6 bases between. The length of the CDR3 is 12 residues. The CDR3 protein is CASSFRSYGYTF. For the CDR3, the DNA is TGTGCCAGCAGTTTCCGATCCTATGGCTACACCTTC.

This sequence joins TRBV4-1 and TRBJ1-1, with 7 bases that match TRBD1. J lost 6 bases, V lost 3 bases, and 7 bases had no gene match. CDR1 and CDR2 (germline): MGHRA, YSYEKL. The CDR3 loop spans 14 amino acids. CDR3 coding DNA: TGCGCCAGCAGCCATCCTACAGGGGCCCCTGAAGCTTTCTTT. Protein product: CASSHPTGAPEAFF.